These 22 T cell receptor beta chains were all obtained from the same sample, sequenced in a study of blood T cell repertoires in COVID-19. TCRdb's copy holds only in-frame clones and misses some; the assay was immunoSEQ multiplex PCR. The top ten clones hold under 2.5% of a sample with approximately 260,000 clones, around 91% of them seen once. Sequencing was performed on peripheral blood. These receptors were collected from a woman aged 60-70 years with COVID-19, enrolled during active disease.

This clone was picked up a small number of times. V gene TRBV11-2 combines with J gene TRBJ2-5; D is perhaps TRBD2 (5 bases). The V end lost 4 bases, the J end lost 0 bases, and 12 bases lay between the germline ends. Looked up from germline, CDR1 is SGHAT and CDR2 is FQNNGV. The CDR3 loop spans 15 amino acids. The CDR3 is CASSSRGGYQETQYF. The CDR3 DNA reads TGTGCCAGCAGCTCCAGAGGCGGGTACCAAGAGACCCAGTACTTC.

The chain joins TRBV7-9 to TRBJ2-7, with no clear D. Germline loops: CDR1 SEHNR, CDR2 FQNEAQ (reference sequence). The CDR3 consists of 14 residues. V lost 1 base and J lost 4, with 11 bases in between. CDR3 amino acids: CASSLEHSWYEQYF. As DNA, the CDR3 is TGTGCCAGCAGCTTAGAGCACAGCTGGTACGAGCAGTACTTC.

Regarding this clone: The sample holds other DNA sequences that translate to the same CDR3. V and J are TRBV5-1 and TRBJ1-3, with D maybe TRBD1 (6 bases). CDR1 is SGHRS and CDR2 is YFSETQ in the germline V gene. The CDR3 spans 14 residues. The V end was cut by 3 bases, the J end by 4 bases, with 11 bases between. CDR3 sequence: CASSSQGAGNTIYF. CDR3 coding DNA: TGCGCCAGCAGCTCACAGGGAGCGGGAAACACCATATATTTT. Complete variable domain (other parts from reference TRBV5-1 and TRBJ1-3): KAGVTQTPRYLIKTRGQQVTLSCSPISGHRSVSWYQQTPGQGLQFLFEYFSETQRNKGNFPGRFSGRQFSNSRSEMNVSTLELGDSALYLCASSSQGAGNTIYFGEGSWLTVV.

DNA of the CDR3: TGCGCCAGCAGCTCAGGAAACACCGGGGAGCTGTTTTTT. Translation: CASSSGNTGELFF. The chain carries TRBV5-1 and TRBJ2-2; unclear D gene. The V and J ends lost 3 bases and 2 bases respectively, with 5 bases between them. The CDR3 runs 13 residues. The germline V gene encodes CDR1 SGHRS and CDR2 YFSETQ.

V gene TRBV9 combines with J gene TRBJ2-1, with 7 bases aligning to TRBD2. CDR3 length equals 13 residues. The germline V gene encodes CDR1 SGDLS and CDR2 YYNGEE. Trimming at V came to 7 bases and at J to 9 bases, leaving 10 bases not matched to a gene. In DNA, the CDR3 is TGTGCCAGCGGGGTCCCGGGGGGTAGTGAGCAGTTCTTC. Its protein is CASGVPGGSEQFF.

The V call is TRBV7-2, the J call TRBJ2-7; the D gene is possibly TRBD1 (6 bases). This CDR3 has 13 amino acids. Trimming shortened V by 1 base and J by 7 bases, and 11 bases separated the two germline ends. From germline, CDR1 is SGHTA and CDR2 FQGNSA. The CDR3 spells CASSLDWGQEQYF. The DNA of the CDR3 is TGTGCCAGCAGCTTAGATTGGGGACAAGAGCAGTACTTC.

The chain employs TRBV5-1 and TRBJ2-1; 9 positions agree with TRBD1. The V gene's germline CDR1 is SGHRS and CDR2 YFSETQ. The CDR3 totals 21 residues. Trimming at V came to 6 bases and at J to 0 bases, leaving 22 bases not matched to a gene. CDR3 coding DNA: TGCGCCAGCATCCCGGGACAGGGCCAACTCAGCCTTTTAAGCTCCTACAATGAGCAGTTCTTC. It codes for CASIPGQGQLSLLSSYNEQFF.

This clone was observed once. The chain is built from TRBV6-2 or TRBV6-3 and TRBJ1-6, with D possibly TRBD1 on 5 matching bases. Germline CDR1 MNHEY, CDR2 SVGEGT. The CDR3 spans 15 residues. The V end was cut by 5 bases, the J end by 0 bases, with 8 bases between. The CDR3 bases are TGTGCCAGCAGTCAGACAGCCTCCTATAATTCACCCCTCCACTTT. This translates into CASSQTASYNSPLHF.

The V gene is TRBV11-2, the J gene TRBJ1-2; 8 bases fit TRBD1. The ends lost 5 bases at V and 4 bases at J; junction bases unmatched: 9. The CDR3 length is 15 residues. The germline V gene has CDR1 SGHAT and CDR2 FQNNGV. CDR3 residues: CASSNYRTGIYGYTF. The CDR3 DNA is TGTGCCAGCAGCAATTACAGGACAGGGATCTATGGCTACACCTTC.

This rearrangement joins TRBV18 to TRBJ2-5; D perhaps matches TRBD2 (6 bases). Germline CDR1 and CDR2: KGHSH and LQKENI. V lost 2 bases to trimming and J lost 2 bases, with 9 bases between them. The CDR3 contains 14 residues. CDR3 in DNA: TGTGCCAGCTCACCAGGGGGGAGGCAAGAGACCCAGTACTTC. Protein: CASSPGGRQETQYF.

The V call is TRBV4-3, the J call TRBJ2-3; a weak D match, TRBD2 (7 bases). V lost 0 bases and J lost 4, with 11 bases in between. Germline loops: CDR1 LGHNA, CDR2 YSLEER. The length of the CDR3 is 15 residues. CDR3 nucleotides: TGCGCCAGCAGCCAAGAGGGAGGGGGGGCAGATACGCAGTATTTT. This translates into CASSQEGGGADTQYF.

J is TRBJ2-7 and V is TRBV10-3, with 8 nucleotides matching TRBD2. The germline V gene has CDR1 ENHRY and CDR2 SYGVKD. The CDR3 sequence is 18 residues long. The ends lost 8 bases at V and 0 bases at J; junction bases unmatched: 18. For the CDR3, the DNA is TGTGCCATCGGAACTCCCCTACCGGGACTAGGGAACTCCTACGAGCAGTACTTC. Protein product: CAIGTPLPGLGNSYEQYF.

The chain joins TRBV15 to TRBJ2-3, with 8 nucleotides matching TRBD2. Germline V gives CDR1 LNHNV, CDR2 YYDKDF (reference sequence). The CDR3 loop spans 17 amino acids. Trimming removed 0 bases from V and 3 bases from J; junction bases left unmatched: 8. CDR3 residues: CATSRDLGTRRTDTQYF. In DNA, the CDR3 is TGTGCCACCAGCAGAGATCTGGGGACTAGGCGGACAGATACGCAGTATTTT.

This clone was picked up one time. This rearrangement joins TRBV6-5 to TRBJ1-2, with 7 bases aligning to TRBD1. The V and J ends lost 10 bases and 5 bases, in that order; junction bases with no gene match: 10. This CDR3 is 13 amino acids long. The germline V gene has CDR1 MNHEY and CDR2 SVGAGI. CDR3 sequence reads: CANKGGAEYGYTF. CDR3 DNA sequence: TGTGCCAACAAAGGGGGCGCCGAGTATGGCTACACCTTC.

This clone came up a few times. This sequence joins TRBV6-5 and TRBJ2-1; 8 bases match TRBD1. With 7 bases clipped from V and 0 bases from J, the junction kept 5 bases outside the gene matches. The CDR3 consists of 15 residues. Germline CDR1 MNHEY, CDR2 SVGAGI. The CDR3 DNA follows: TGTGCCAGCACGGACAGGGCCCGCTCCTACAATGAGCAGTTCTTC. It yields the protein CASTDRARSYNEQFF.

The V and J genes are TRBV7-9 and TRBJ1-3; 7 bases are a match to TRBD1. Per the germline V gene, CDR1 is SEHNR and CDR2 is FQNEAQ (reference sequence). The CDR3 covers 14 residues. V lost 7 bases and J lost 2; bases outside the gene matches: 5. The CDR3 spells CASIGDRAGNTIYF. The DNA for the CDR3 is TGTGCCAGCATCGGAGACAGGGCTGGAAACACCATATATTTT.

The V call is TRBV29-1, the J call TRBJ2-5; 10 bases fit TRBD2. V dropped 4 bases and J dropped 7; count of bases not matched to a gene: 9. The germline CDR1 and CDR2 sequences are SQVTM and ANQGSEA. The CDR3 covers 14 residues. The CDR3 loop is CSVAASGGRLTQYF. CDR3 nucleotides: TGCAGCGTTGCCGCTAGCGGGGGCCGATTGACCCAGTACTTC.

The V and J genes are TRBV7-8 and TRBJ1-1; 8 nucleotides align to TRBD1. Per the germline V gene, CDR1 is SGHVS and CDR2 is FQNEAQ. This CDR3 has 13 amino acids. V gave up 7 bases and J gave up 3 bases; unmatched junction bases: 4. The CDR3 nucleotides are TGTGCCAGCAACGACAGGGGAGACACTGAAGCTTTCTTT. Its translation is CASNDRGDTEAFF.

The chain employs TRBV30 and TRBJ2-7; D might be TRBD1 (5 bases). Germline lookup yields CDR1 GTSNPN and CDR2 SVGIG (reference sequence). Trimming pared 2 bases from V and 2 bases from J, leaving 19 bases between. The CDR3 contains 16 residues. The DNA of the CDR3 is TGTGCCTGGAGTCAAGTTCTCCCAGGGAAAGCCTACGAGCAGTACTTC. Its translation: CAWSQVLPGKAYEQYF.

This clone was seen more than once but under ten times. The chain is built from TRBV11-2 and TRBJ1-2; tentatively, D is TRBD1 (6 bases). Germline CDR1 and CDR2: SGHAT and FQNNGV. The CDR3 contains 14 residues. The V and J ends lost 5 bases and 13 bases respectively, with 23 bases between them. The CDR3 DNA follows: TGTGCCAGCAGCCAGCCTACAGGGAGCGTTGAATTCACCTTC. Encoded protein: CASSQPTGSVEFTF.

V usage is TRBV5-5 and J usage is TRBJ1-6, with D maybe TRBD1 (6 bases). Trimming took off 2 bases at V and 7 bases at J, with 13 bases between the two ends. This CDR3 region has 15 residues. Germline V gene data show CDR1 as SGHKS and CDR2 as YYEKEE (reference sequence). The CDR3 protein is CASSLRQALNSPLHF. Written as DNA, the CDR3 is TGTGCCAGCAGCTTAAGACAGGCGCTAAATTCACCCCTCCACTTT.

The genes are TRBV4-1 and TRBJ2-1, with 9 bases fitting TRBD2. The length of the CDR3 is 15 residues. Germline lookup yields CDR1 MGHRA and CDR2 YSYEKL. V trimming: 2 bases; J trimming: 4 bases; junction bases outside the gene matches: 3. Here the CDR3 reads CASSQSGGRYNEQFF. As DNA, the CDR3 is TGCGCCAGCAGCCAAAGCGGGGGGCGATACAATGAGCAGTTCTTC.